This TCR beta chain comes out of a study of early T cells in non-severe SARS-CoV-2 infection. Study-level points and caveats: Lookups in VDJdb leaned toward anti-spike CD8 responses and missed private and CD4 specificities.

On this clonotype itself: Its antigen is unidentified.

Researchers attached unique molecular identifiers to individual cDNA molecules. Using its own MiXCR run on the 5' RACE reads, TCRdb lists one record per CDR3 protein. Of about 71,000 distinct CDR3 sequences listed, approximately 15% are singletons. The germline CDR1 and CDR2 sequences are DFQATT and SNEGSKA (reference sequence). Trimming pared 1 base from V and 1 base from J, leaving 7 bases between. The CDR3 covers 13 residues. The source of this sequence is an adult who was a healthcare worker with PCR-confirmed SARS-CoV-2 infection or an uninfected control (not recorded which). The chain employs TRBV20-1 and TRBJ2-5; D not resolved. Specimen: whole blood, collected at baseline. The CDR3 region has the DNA TGCAGTGCTAGAGGGGCGGCCCAAGAGACCCAGTACTTC. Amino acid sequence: CSARGAAQETQYF.